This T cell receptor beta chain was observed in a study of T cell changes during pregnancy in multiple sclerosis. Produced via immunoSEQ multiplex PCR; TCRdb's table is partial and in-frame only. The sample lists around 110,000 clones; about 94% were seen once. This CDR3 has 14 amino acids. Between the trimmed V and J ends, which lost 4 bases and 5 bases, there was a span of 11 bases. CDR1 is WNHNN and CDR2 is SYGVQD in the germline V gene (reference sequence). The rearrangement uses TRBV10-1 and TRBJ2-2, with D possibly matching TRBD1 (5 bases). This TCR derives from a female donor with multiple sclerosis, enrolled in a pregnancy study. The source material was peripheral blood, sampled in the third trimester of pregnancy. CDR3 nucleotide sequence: TGCGCCAGCAGTGCCTCCAGGGTAACCGGGGAGCTGTTTTTT. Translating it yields CASSASRVTGELFF.